What follows is one T cell receptor (beta chain) and its context. This specimen belongs to a study of blood T cell repertoires in COVID-19. Study information: COVID-19 samples collected from the United States, Italy and Spain covered acute and convalescent phases. T cells, B-cell-depleted T cells, or PBMCs provided the cDNA or gDNA that served as material.

Per the original methods: Estimation of nucleated cell counts relied on the amplification of reference gene primers. Libraries were prepared by immunoSEQ multiplex PCR; TCRdb keeps only in-frame clonotypes and omits some of them. V and J calls and clone size come straight from that table; D and trimming were deduced from the DNA. The sample contains about 120,000 clones, around four fifths of which appear only once. The CDR3 runs to 15 residues. The sample comprised peripheral blood. The rearrangement links TRBV21-1 to TRBJ2-7; the listed D gene, TRBD1, was not tested against the DNA. TRBV21-1 is an annotated pseudogene. The origin of this receptor is a man aged 60-69 years with acute or convalescent COVID-19. The CDR3 DNA reads as TGTGCCAGCCGGGGGACAGGGGGTAATATCTACGAGCAGTACTTC. This encodes CASRGTGGNIYEQYF.